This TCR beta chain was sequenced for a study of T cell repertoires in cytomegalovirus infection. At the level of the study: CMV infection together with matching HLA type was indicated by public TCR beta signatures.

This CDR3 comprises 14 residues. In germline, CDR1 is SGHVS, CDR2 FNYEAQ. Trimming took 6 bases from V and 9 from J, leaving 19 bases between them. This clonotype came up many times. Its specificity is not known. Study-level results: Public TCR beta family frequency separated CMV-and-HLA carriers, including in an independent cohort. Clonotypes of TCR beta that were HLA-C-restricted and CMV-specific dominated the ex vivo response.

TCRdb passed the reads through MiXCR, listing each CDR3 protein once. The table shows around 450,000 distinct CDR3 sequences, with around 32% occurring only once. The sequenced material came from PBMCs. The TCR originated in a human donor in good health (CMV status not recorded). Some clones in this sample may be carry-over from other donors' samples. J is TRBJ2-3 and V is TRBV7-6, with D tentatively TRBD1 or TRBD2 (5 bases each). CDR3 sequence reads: CASSHPTLGETQYF. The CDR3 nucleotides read TGTGCCAGCAGTCACCCGACCCTAGGGGAGACGCAGTATTTT. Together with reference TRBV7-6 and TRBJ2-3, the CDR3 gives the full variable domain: GAGVSQSPRYKVTKRGQDVALRCDPISGHVSLYWYRQALGQGPEFLTYFNYEAQQDKSGLPNDRFSAERPEGSISTLTIQRTEQRDSAMYRCASSHPTLGETQYFGPGTRLTVL.